This T cell receptor beta chain was obtained from a study of T cells in Graves' hyperthyroidism and ophthalmopathy. Researchers amplified the TCR beta CDR3 regions from RNA transcripts. The study used the HTBI primer set for a first-round RT-PCR of the TCR CDR3. TCRdb re-derived calls from the multiplex PCR reads in MiXCR, one entry per CDR3 protein. The table has about 350,000 distinct CDR3 sequences, over 15% seen once. This clonotype was seen a few times. The CDR3 length is 20 residues. Trimming stripped 1 base from V and 0 bases from J, with 25 bases between. Germline V gene sequence: CDR1 SGHTA, CDR2 FQGTGA.

The chain is built from TRBV7-3 and TRBJ2-7, with D possibly called TRBD1 or TRBD2 (5 bases each). This TCR derives from a woman in her 40s with Graves' ophthalmopathy. The specimen sequenced was blood. CDR3 sequence: CASSLSSLRGRSPNSYEQYF. CDR3 nucleotide sequence: TGTGCCAGCAGCTTAAGTAGTTTGAGGGGACGCAGCCCCAACTCCTACGAGCAGTACTTC. Complete variable domain (other parts from reference TRBV7-3 and TRBJ2-7): GAGVSQTPSNKVTEKGKYVELRCDPISGHTALYWYRQSLGQGPEFLIYFQGTGAADDSGLPNDRFFAVRPEGSVSTLKIQRTERGDSAVYLCASSLSSLRGRSPNSYEQYFGPGTRLTVT.